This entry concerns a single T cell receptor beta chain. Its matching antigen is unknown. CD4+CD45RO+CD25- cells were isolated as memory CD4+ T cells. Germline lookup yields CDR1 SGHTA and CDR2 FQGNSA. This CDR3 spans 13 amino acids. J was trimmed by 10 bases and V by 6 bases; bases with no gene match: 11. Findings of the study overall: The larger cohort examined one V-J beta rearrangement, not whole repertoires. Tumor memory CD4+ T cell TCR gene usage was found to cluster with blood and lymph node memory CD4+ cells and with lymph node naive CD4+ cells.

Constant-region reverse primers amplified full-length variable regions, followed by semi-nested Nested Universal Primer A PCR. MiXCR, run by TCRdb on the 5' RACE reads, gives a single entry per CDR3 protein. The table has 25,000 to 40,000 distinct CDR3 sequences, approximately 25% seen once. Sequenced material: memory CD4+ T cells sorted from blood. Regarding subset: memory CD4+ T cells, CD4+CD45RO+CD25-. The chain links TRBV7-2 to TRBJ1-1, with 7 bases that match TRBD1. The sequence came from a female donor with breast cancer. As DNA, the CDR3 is TGTGCCAGCAGACCCCGACAGGGATTGGGAGCTTTCTTT. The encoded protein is CASRPRQGLGAFF.